This TCR beta chain was sequenced during a study of shared T cell receptors in the human thymus. Per the germline V gene, CDR1 is SEHNR and CDR2 is FQNEAQ (reference sequence). This CDR3 region has 13 residues. V lost 4 bases to trimming and J lost 8 bases, with 11 bases between them. Clones were sequenced by immunoSEQ multiplex PCR, and TCRdb holds only the in-frame ones, with some missing. Of some 760,000 clones listed, approximately 85% are singletons. In addition, the sample was reused for a study of human thymus T cells. As reported in that work: Resections obtained during corrective heart surgery supplied the thymus tissue. Related reports documented highly overlapping thymic repertoires among unrelated individuals.

The receptor was isolated from a girl in the first two years of life with a congenital heart defect. J is TRBJ1-4 and V is TRBV7-9; D not certain. The sample taken for sequencing was thymocytes. The CDR3 DNA sequence: TGTGCCAGCAGCTCTAGCCACCCCGAAAAACTGTTTTTT. It is translated as CASSSSHPEKLFF.